The present TCR beta chain was sequenced within a study of molecular identifiers for immune sequencing clone quantification. The germline CDR1 and CDR2 sequences are SEHNR and FQNEAQ (reference sequence). V dropped 2 bases and J dropped 9 bases, with 14 bases sitting between them. The CDR3 spans 15 residues. There are a few counts of this clonotype. The antigen remains unidentified. General study results and limits: Under 1% of molecules in naive cells, but over 98% of effector molecules, belonged to clones above 20 RNA copies. Among approximately 1 million naive cells, as was reported, spiked Jurkat TCR RNA from one cell was detectable. Underestimation of highly expanded clone sizes could arise where identical TCR molecules share a barcode.

Previously reported methods and listed TCR primers produced the bulk TCR libraries. TCRdb redid the calling of the PCR reads with MiXCR, one entry per CDR3 protein. The top ten hold roughly 0.83% of the sample, which has about 640,000 distinct CDR3 sequences, around 20% seen once. The clonotype was recovered from a human donor in good health. Some libraries in this study had Jurkat cell RNA spiked in. J is TRBJ1-6 and V is TRBV7-9, with D maybe TRBD1 (6 bases). Material: naive CD8+ T cells from blood, with Jurkat cell RNA spiked in. Described subset: FACS-sorted CD8+CD4-CCR7+CD45RA+ naive T cells. For the CDR3, the DNA is TGTGCCAGCAGCTTACCACAGGGAAATGGTTCACCCCTCCACTTT. This sequence encodes CASSLPQGNGSPLHF.